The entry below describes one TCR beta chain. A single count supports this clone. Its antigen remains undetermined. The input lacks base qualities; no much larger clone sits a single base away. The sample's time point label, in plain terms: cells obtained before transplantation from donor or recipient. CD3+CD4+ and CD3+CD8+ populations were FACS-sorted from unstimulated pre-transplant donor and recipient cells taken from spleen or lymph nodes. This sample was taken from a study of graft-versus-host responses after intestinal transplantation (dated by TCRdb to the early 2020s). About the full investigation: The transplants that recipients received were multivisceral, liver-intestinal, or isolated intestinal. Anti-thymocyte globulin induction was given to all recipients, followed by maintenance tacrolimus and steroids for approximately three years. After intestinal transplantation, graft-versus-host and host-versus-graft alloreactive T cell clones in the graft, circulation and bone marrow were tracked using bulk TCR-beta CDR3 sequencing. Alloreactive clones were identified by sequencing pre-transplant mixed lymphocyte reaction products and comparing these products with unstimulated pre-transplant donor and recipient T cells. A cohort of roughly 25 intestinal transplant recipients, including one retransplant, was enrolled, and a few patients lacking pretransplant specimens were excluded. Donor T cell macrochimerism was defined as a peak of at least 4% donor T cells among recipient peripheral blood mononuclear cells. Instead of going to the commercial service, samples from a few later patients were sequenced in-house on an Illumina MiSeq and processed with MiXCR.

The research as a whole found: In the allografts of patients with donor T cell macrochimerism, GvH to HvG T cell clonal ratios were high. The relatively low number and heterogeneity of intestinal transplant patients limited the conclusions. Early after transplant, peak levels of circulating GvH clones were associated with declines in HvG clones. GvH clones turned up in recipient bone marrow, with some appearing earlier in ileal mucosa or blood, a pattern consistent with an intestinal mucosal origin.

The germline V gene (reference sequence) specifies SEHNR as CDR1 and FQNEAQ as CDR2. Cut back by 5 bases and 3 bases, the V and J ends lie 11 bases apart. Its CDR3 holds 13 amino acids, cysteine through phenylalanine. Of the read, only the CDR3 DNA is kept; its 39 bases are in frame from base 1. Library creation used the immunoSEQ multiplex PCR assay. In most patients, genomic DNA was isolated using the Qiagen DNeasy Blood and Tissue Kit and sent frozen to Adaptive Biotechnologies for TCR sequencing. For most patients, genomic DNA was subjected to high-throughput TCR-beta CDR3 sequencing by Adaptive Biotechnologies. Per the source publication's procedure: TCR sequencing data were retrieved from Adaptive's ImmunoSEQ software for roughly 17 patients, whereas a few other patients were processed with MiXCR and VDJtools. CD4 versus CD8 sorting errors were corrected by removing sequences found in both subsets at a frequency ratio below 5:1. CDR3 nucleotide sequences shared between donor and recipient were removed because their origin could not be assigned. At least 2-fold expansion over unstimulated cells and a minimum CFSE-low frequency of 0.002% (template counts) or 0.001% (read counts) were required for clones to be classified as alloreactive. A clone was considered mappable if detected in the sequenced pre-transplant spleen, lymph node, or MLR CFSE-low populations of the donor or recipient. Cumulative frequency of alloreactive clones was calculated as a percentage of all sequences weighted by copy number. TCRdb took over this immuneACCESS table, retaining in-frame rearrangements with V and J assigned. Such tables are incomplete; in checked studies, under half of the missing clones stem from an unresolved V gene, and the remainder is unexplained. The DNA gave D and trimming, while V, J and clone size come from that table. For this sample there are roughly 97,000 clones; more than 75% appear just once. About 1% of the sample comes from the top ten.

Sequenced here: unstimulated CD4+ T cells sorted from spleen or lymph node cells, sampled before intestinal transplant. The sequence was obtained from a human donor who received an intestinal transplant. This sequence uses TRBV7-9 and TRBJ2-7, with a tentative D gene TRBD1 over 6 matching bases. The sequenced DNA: TGTGCCAGCAGCAATACAGGGATCTACGAGCAGTACTTC. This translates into CASSNTGIYEQYF. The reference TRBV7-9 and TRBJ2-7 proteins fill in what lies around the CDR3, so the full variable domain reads DTGVSQNPRHKITKRGQNVTFRCDPISEHNRLYWYRQTLGQGPEFLTYFQNEAQLEKSRLLSDRFSAERPKGSFSTLEIQRTEQGDSAMYLCASSNTGIYEQYFGPGTRLTVT.